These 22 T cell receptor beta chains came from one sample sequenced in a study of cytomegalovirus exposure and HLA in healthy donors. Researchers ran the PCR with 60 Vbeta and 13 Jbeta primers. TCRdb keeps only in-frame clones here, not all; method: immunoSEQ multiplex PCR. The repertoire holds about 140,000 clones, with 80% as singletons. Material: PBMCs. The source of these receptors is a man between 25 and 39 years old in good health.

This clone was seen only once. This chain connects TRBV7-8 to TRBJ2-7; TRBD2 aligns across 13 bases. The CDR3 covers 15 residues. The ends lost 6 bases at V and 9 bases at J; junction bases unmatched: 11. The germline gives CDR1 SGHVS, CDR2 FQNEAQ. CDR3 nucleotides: TGTGCCAGCAGGGGGCCGGGACTAGCGGGACTCGGGCAGTACTTC. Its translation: CASRGPGLAGLGQYF.

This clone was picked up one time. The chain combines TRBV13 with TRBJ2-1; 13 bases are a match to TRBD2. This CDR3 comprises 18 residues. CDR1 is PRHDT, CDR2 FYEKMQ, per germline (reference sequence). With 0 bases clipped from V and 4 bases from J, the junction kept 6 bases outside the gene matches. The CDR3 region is CASSLGTSGRGEYNEQFF. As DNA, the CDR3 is TGTGCCAGCAGCTTAGGAACTAGCGGGAGGGGTGAGTACAATGAGCAGTTCTTC.

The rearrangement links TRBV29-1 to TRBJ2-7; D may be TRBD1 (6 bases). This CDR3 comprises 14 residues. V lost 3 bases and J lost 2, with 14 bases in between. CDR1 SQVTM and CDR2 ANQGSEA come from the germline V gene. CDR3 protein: CSVEDSQGPYEQYF. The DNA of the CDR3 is TGCAGCGTTGAGGACTCACAGGGTCCCTACGAGCAGTACTTC.

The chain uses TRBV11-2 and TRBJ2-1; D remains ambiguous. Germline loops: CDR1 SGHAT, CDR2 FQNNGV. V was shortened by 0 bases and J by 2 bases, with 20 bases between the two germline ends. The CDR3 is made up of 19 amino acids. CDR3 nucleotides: TGTGCCAGCAGCTTAGATCTCATCGCCCGCCGACGGGCCTACAATGAGCAGTTCTTC. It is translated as CASSLDLIARRRAYNEQFF.

The CDR3 DNA sequence: TGTGCCAGCAGCTTAGCGCTCTCAGGGCTAGCGGGAGGTTCAGGGGCCAACGTCCTGACTTTC. Its translation: CASSLALSGLAGGSGANVLTF. The chain couples TRBV7-8 to TRBJ2-6; 11 nucleotides agree with TRBD2. The CDR3 runs to 21 residues. The germline gives CDR1 SGHVS, CDR2 FQNEAQ. The V and J ends lost 0 bases and 4 bases, in that order; junction bases with no gene match: 14. Full variable domain (missing parts from reference TRBV7-8 and TRBJ2-6): GAGVSQSPRYKVAKRGQDVALRCDPISGHVSLFWYQQALGQGPEFLTYFQNEAQLDKSGLPSDRFFAERPEGSVSTLKIQRTQQEDSAVYLCASSLALSGLAGGSGANVLTFGAGSRLTVL.

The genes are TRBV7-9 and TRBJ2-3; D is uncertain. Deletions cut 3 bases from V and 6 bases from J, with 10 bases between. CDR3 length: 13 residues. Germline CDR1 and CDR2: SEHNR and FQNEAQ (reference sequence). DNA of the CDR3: TGTGCCAGCAGCTTGCCCCTACGGGATACGCAGTATTTT. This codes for CASSLPLRDTQYF.

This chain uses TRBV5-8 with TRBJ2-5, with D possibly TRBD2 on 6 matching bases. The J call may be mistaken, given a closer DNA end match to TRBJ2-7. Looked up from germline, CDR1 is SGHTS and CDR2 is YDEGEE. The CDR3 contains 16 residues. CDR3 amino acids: CASSLGGERIVYEQYF. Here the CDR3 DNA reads TGTGCCAGCAGCTTGGGCGGGGAAAGGATCGTCTACGAGCAGTACTTC.

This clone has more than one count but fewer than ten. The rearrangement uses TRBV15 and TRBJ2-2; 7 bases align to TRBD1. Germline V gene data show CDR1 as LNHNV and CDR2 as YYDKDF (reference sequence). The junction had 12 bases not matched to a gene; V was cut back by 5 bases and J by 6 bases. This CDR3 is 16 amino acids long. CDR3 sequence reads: CATSLENRGLAGELFF. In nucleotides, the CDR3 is TGTGCCACCAGCCTAGAAAACAGGGGTTTGGCCGGGGAGCTGTTTTTT.

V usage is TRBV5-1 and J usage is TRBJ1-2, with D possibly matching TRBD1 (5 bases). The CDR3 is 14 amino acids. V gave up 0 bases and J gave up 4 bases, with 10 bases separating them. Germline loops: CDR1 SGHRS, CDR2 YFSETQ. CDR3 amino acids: CASSLEGPGYGYTF. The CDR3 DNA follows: TGCGCCAGCAGCTTGGAGGGGCCTGGCTATGGCTACACCTTC.

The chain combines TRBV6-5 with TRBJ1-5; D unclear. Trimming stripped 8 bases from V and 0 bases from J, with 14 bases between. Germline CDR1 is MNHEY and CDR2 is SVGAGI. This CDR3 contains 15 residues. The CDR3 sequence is CASRPAGSSNQPQHF. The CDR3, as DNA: TGTGCCAGCCGCCCTGCGGGATCTAGCAATCAGCCCCAGCATTTT.

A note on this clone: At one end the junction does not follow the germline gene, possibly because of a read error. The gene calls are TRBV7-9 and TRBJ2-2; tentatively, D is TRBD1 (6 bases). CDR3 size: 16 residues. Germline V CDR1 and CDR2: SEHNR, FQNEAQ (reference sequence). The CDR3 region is CSSSFLSGTPTGELFF. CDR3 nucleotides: TGTTCCAGCAGCTTCTTATCCGGGACACCCACCGGGGAGCTGTTTTTT.

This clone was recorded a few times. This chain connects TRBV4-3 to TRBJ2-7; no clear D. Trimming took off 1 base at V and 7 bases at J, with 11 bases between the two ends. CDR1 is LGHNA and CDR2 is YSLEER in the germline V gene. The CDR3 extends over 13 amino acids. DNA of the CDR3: TGCGCCAGCAGCCAAGGGATGCAAGCGGAGCAGTACTTC. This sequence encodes CASSQGMQAEQYF.

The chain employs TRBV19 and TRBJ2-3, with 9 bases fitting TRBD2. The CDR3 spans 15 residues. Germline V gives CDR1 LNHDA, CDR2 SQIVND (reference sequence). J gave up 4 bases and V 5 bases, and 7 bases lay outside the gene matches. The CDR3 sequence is CASSGGGGRADTQYF. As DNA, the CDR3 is TGTGCCAGTAGTGGGGGCGGCGGGAGGGCAGATACGCAGTATTTT.

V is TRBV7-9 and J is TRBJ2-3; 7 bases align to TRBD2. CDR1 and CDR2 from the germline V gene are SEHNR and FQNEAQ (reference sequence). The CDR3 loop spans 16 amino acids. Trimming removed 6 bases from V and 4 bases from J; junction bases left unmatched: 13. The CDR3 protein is CASSREEGRVSDTQYF. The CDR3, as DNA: TGTGCCAGCAGTCGCGAGGAGGGGAGGGTTTCAGATACGCAGTATTTT.

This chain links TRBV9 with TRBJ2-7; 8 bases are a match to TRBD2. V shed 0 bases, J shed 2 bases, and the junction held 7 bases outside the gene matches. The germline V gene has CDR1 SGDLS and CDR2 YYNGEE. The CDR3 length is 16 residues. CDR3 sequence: CASSVGASGLPYEQYF. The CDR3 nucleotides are TGTGCCAGCAGCGTAGGTGCTAGCGGGTTACCCTACGAGCAGTACTTC. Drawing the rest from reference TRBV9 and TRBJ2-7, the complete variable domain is DSGVTQTPKHLITATGQRVTLRCSPRSGDLSVYWYQQSLDQGLQFLIQYYNGEERAKGNILERFSAQQFPDLHSELNLSSLELGDSALYFCASSVGASGLPYEQYFGPGTRLTVT.

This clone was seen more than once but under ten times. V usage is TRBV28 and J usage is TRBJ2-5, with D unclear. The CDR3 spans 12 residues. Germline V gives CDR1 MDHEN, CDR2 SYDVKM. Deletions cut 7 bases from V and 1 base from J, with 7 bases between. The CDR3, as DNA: TGTGCCAGCAATCAAGCCCAAGAGACCCAGTACTTC. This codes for CASNQAQETQYF.

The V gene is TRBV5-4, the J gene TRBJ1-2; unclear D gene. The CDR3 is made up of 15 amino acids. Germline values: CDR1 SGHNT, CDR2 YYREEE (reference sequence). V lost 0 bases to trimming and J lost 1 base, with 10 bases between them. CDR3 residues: CASSLVRYSNYGYTF. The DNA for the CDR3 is TGTGCCAGCAGCTTGGTTCGTTACAGTAACTATGGCTACACCTTC.

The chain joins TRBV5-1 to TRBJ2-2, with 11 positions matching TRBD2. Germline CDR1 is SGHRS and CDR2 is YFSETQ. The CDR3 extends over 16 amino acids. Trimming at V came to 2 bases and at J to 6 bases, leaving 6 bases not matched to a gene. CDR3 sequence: CASSLTSGSLAGELFF. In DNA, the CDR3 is TGCGCCAGCAGCTTAACTAGCGGGAGTTTGGCCGGGGAGCTGTTTTTT. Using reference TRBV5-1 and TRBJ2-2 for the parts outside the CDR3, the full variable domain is KAGVTQTPRYLIKTRGQQVTLSCSPISGHRSVSWYQQTPGQGLQFLFEYFSETQRNKGNFPGRFSGRQFSNSRSEMNVSTLELGDSALYLCASSLTSGSLAGELFFGEGSRLTVL.

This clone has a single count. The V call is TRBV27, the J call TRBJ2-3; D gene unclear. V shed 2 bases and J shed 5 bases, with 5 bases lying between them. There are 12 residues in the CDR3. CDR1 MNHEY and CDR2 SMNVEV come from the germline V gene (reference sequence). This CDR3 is CASSLLGDTQYF. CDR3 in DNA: TGTGCCAGCAGTTTACTCGGAGATACGCAGTATTTT.

The CDR3 loop is CAWSGLVMAEQFF. CDR3 DNA sequence: TGTGCCTGGAGTGGACTAGTGATGGCTGAGCAGTTCTTC. V usage is TRBV30 and J usage is TRBJ2-1, with D perhaps TRBD2 (6 bases). The V gene lost 1 base and the J gene lost 9 bases, with 13 bases spanning the gap. CDR3 length equals 13 residues. Germline CDR1 is GTSNPN and CDR2 is SVGIG (reference sequence). The whole variable domain, remainder taken from reference TRBV30 and TRBJ2-1, is SQTIHQWPATLVQPVGSPLSLECTVEGTSNPNLYWYRQAAGRGLQLLFYSVGIGQISSEVPQNLSASRPQDRQFILSSKKLLLSDSGFYLCAWSGLVMAEQFFGPGTRLTVL.

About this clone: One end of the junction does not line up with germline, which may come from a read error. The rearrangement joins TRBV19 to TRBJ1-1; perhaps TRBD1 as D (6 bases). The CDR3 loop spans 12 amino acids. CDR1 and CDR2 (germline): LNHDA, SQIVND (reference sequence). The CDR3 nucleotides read TGTGCCAGTAGTATCGGGGGGGCAGGACCCCGGTTT. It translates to CASSIGGAGPRF.

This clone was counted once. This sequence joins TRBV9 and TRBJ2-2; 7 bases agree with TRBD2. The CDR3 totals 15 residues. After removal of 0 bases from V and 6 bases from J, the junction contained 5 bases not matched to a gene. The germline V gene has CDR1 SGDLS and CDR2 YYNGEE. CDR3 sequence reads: CASSVGTSLAGELFF. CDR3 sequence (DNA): TGTGCCAGCAGCGTAGGGACTAGTCTGGCCGGGGAGCTGTTTTTT.